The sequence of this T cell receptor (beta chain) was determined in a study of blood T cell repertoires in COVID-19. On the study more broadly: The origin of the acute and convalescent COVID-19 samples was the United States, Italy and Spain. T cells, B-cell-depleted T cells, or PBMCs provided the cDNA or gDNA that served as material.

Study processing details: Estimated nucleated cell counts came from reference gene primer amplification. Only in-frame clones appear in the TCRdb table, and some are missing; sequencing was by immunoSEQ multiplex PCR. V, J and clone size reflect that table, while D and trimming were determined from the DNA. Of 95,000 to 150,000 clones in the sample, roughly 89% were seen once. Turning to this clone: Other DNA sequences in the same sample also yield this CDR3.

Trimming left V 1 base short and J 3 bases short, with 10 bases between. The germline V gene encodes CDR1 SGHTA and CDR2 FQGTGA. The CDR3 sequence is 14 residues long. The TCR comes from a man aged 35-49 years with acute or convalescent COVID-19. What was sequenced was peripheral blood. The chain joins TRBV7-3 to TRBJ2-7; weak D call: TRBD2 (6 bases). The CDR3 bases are TGTGCCAGCAGCTTAAACGGGGGAAACTACGAGCAGTACTTC. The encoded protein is CASSLNGGNYEQYF.